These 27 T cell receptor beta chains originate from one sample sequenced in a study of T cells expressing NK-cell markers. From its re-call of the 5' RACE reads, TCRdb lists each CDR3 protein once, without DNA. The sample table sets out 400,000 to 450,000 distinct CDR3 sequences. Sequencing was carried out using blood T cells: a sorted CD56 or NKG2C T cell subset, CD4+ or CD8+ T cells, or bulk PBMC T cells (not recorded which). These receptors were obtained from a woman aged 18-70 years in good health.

The CDR3 region is CASTLIKNTGELFF. The V and J genes are TRBV7-2 and TRBJ2-2. Germline CDR1 reads SGHTA; CDR2 reads FQGNSA. The length of the CDR3 is 14 residues. The complete variable domain, with remaining parts taken from reference TRBV7-2 and TRBJ2-2, reads GAGVSQSPSNKVTEKGKDVELRCDPISGHTALYWYRQSLGQGLEFLIYFQGNSAPDKSGLPSDRFSAERTGGSVSTLTIQRTQQEDSAVYLCASTLIKNTGELFFGEGSRLTVL.

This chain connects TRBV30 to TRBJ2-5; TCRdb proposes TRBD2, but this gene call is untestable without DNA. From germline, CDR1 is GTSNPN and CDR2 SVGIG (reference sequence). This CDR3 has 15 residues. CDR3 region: CAWTSPLAAWETQYF.

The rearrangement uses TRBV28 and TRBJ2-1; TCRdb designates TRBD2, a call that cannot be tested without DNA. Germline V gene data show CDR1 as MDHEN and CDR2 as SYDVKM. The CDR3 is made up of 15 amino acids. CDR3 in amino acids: CASSFPVSGKNEQFF.

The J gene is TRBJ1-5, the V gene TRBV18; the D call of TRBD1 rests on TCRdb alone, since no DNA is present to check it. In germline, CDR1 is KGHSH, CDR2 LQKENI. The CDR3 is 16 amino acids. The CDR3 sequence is CASSPIGDSRNQPQHF.

Here the CDR3 reads CASSFRRQIQDTQYF. The chain recombines TRBV27 with TRBJ2-3; no DNA is available, so the TRBD1 call from TCRdb remains unchecked. This CDR3 contains 15 residues. The germline V gene encodes CDR1 MNHEY and CDR2 SMNVEV (reference sequence).

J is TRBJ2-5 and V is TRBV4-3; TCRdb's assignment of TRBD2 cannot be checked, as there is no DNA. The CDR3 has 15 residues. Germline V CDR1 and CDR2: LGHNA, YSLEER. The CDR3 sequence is CASSQDASGGETQYF.

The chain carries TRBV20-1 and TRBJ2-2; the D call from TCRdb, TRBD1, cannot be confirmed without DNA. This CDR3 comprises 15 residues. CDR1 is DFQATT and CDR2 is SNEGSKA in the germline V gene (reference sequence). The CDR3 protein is CSARDIRRGTGELFF.

The chain's CDR3 is CSVDRGDNQPQHF. The V gene is TRBV29-1, the J gene TRBJ1-5; TCRdb's D gene call, TRBD1, goes unchecked for lack of DNA. Germline CDR1 and CDR2: SQVTM and ANQGSEA. The CDR3 totals 13 residues.

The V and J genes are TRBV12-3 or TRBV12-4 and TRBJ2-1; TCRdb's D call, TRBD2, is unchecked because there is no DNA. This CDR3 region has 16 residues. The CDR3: CASSLAIAGGNNEQFF.

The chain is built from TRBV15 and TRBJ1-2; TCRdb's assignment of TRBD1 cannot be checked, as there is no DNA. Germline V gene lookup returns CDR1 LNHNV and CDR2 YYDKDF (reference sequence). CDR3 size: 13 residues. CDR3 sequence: CATSRGVDYGYTF. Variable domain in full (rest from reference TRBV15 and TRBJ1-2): DAMVIQNPRYQVTQFGKPVTLSCSQTLNHNVMYWYQQKSSQAPKLLFHYYDKDFNNEADTPDNFQSRRPNTSFCFLDIRSPGLGDTAMYLCATSRGVDYGYTFGSGTRLTVV.

The CDR3 loop is CSASLAGGPYEQYF. The rearrangement joins TRBV20-1 to TRBJ2-7; TCRdb's D call of TRBD2 is untestable without DNA. Germline V gene sequence: CDR1 DFQATT, CDR2 SNEGSKA (reference sequence). The CDR3 has 14 residues.

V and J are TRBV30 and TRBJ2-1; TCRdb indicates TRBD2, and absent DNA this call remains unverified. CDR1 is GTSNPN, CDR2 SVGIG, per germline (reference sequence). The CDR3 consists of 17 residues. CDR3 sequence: CAWMKGWTSGVIGEQFF.

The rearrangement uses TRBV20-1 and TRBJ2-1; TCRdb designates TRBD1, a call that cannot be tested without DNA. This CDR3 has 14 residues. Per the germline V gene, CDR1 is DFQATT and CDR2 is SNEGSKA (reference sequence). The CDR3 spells CSAITDRVYNEQFF.

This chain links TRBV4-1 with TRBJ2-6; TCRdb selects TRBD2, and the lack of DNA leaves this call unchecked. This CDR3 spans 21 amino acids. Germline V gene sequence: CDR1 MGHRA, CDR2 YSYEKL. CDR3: CASSLYTLGLADQTGANVLTF.

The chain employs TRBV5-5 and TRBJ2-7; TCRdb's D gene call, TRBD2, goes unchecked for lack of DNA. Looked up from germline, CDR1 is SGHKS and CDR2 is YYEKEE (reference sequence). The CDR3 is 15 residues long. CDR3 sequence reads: CASSTSTSGMYEQYF.

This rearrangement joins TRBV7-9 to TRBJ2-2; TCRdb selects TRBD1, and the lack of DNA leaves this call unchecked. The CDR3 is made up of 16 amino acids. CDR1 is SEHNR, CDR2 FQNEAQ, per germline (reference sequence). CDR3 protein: CASGGFRASNTGELFF.

The CDR3 sequence is CAWSVGRRDIYGYTF. This rearrangement joins TRBV30 to TRBJ1-2. The germline V gene has CDR1 GTSNPN and CDR2 SVGIG (reference sequence). The CDR3 is 15 residues long.

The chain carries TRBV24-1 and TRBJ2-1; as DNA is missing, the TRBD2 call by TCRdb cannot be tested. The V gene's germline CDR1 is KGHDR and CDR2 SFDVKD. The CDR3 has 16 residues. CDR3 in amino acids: CATSDIGGRAGDEQFF.

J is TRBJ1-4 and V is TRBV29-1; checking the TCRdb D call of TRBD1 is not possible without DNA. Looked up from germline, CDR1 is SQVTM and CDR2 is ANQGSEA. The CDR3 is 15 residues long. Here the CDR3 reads CSVEVAGAGDEKLFF.

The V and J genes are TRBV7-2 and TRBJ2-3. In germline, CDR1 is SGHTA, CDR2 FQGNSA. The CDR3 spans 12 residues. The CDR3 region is CASRNKSDTQYF.

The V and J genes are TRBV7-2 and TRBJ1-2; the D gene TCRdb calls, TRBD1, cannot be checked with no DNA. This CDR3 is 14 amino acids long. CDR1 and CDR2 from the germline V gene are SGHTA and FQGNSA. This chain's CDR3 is CASSLSRDRAGYTF.

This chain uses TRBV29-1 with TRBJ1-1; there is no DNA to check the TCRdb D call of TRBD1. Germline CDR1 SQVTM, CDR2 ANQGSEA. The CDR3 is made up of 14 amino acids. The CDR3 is CSVSHGGGWSEAFF.

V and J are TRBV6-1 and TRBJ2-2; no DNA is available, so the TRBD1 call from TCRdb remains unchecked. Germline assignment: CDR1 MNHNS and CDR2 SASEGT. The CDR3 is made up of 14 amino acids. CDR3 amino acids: CASTKGGTLGELFF.

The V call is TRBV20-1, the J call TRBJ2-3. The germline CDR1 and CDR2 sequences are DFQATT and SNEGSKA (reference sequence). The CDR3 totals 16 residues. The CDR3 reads CSARAGSGTSTDTQYF.

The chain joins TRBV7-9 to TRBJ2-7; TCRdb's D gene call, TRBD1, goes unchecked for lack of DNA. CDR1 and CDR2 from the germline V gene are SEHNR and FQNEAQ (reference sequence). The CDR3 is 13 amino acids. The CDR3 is CASSPDTTPPQYF.

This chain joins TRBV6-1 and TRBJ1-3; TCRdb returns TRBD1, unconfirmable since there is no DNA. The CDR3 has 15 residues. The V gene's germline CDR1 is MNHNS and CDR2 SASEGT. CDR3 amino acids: CASYPWPNPRNTIYF.

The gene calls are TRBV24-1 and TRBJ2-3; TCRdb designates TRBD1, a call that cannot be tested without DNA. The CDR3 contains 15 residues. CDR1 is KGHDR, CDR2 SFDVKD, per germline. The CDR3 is CATSDSRGRQDTQYF.